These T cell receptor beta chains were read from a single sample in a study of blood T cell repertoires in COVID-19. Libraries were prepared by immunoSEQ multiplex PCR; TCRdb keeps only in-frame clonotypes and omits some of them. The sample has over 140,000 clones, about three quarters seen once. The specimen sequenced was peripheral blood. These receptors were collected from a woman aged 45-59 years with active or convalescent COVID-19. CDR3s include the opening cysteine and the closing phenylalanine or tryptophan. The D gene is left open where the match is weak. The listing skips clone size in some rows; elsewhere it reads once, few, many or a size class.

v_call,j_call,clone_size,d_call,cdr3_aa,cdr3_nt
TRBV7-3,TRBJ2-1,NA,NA,CASSSRGTYPYNEQFF,TGTGCCAGCAGCTCGCGGGGAACGTATCCCTACAATGAGCAGTTCTTC
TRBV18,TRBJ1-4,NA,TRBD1,CASSPLQGANEKLFF,TGTGCCAGCTCACCACTCCAGGGGGCAAATGAAAAACTGTTTTTT
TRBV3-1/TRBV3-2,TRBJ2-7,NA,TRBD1,CASSQQHGTGNEQYF,TGTGCCAGCAGCCAGCAGCACGGGACAGGGAACGAGCAGTACTTC
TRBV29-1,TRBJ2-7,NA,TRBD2,CSVGPFAGVFYEQYF,TGCAGCGTTGGCCCCTTCGCGGGAGTCTTCTACGAGCAGTACTTC
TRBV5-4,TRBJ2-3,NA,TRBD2,CASSLAGGADTQYF,TGTGCCAGCAGCTTGGCGGGGGGGGCAGATACGCAGTATTTT
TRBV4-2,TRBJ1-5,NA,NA,CASSQRRDQPQHF,TGTGCCAGCAGCCAGAGGAGAGATCAGCCCCAGCATTTT
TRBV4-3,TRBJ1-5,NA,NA,CASSLGLGDQPQHF,TGCGCCAGCAGCCTTGGATTGGGAGATCAGCCCCAGCATTTT
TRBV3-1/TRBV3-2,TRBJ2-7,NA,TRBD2,CASSQVPGGPYEQYF,TGTGCCAGCAGCCAAGTACCGGGAGGGCCCTACGAGCAGTACTTC
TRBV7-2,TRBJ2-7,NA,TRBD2,CASSSGLAENEQYF,TGTGCCAGCAGCTCGGGACTAGCGGAGAACGAGCAGTACTTC
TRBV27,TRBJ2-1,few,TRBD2,CASSLRLALAGGLNEQFF,TGTGCCAGCAGTTTAAGGTTAGCGCTAGCGGGGGGTCTGAATGAGCAGTTCTTC
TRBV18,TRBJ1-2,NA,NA,CASSPQRGLPTYGYTF,TGTGCCAGCTCACCGCAGCGGGGACTTCCTACCTATGGCTACACCTTC
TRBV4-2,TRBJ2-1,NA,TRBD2,CASSPRLAGEGNEQFF,TGTGCCAGCAGCCCAAGACTAGCGGGAGAGGGCAATGAGCAGTTCTTC
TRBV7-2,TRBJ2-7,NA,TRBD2,CASSLAWGREGRGEQYF,TGTGCCAGCAGCTTAGCGTGGGGGCGGGAGGGCCGAGGGGAGCAGTACTTC
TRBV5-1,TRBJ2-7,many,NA,CASSLAGRTASSYEQYF,TGCGCCAGCAGCTTGGCCGGTCGGACAGCTTCCTCCTACGAGCAGTACTTC
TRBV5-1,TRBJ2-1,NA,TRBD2,CASSLVAGGGINEQFF,TGCGCCAGCAGCTTGGTGGCGGGAGGGGGTATCAATGAGCAGTTCTTC
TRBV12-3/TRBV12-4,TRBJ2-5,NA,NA,CASGMINRETQYF,TGTGCCAGCGGTATGATAAACAGGGAGACCCAGTACTTC
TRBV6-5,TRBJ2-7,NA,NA,CASSFDLAYEQYF,TGTGCCAGCAGTTTTGACTTGGCCTACGAGCAGTACTTC
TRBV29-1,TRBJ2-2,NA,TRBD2,CSAGTSGGAAGELFF,TGCAGCGCAGGGACTAGCGGGGGGGCCGCCGGGGAGCTGTTTTTT
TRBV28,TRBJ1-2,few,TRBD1,CASSLWGQGYGYTF,TGTGCCAGCAGTTTATGGGGACAGGGCTATGGCTACACCTTC
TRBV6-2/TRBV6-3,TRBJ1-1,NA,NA,CASSYSIDRVMNTEAFF,TGTGCCAGCAGTTACTCGATCGATCGGGTGATGAACACTGAAGCTTTCTTT
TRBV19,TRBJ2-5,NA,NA,CASSIGRAQETQYF,TGTGCCAGTAGTATTGGCAGGGCACAAGAGACCCAGTACTTC
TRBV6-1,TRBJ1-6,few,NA,CASSDFGDSPLHF,TGTGCCAGCAGTGATTTCGGGGATTCACCCCTCCACTTT
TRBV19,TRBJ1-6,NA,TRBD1,CASTGRAGGPRGSPLHF,TGTGCCAGCACAGGTAGGGCAGGGGGCCCTAGGGGTTCACCCCTCCACTTT
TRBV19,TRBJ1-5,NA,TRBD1,CASRDRENQPQHF,TGTGCCAGTAGGGACAGGGAAAATCAGCCCCAGCATTTT
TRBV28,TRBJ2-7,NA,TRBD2,CASMASGYHEQYF,TGTGCCAGCATGGCTAGCGGGTACCACGAGCAGTACTTC
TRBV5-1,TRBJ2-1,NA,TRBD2,CASTPRLAGGHNEQFF,TGCGCCAGCACCCCAAGACTAGCGGGGGGTCACAATGAGCAGTTCTTC
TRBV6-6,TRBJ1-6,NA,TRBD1,CASRAGTGVSPLHF,TGTGCCAGCAGGGCCGGGACAGGGGTTTCACCCCTCCACTTT
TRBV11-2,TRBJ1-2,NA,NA,CASSLDWGSGGSYGYTF,TGTGCCAGCAGCTTAGATTGGGGATCGGGGGGCAGCTATGGCTACACCTTC
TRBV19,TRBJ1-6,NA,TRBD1,CASSDRGQRNSPLHF,TGTGCCAGTAGTGACAGGGGGCAAAGGAATTCACCCCTCCACTTT
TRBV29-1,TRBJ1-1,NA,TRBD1,CSVGTGGAVNTEAFF,TGCAGCGTTGGGACAGGGGGGGCGGTGAACACTGAAGCTTTCTTT
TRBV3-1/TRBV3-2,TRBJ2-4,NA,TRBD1,CASSQVYPASRQGQYF,TGTGCCAGCAGCCAAGTATATCCCGCGTCGAGACAGGGGCAGTACTTC
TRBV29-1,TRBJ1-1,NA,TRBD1,CSVGQGARYTEAFF,TGCAGCGTTGGACAGGGGGCAAGATACACTGAAGCTTTCTTT
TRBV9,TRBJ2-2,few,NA,CASSVGWGLSGELFF,TGTGCCAGCAGCGTAGGGTGGGGGCTCTCCGGGGAGCTGTTTTTT
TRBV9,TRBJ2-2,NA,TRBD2,CASSVRGAGELFF,TGTGCCAGCAGCGTACGGGGGGCCGGGGAGCTGTTTTTT
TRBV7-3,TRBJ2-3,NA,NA,CASSLWGQGPDTQYF,TGTGCCAGCAGCTTATGGGGTCAGGGCCCAGATACGCAGTATTTT
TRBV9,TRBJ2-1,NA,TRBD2,CASSALVGGRYNEQFF,TGTGCCAGCAGCGCCCTTGTAGGCGGGAGGTACAATGAGCAGTTCTTC
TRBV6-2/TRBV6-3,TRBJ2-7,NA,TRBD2,CASSPSPATSGGRFHEQYF,TGTGCCAGCAGTCCATCCCCCGCGACTAGCGGGGGAAGGTTCCACGAGCAGTACTTC
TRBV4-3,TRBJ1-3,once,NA,CASSQTEAAKSGNTIYF,TGCGCCAGCAGCCAAACTGAAGCGGCCAAATCGGGAAACACCATATATTTT
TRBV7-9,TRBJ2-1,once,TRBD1,CASSKGQSREQFF,TGTGCCAGCAGCAAGGGACAGTCCCGTGAGCAGTTCTTC
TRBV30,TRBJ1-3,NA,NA,CAWSVSQAGGNTIYF,TGTGCCTGGAGTGTAAGCCAGGCAGGCGGAAACACCATATATTTT
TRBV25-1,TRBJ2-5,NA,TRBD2,CASSEYLAGGRETQYF,TGTGCCAGCAGTGAATATCTAGCGGGGGGGCGAGAGACCCAGTACTTC
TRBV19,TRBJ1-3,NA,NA,CASTAQSGSRDTIYF,TGTGCCAGTACCGCCCAGTCGGGAAGTCGGGACACCATATATTTT
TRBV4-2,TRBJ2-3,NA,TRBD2,CASSVSRGGPGTQYF,TGTGCCAGCAGCGTATCGCGGGGGGGACCGGGTACGCAGTATTTT
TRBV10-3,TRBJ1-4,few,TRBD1,CAISPGGTATNEKLFF,TGTGCCATCAGTCCAGGGGGCACTGCAACTAATGAAAAACTGTTTTTT
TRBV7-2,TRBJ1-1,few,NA,CASSFGHKGTEAFF,TGTGCCAGCAGCTTCGGACACAAAGGAACTGAAGCTTTCTTT
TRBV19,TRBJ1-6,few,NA,CASSISADTYNSPLHF,TGTGCCAGTAGTATCTCGGCGGACACCTATAATTCACCCCTCCACTTT
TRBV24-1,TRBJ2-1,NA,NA,CATSRGANEQFF,TGTGCCACCAGTCGGGGGGCCAATGAGCAGTTCTTC
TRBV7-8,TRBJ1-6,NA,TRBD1,CASSLEGQGYNSPLHF,TGTGCCAGCAGCTTAGAGGGACAGGGGTACAATTCACCCCTCCACTTT
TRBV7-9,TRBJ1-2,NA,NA,CASSSRQEDYTF,TGTGCCAGCAGCTCCAGACAGGAGGACTACACCTTC
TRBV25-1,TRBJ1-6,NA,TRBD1,CASSLTTGDSPLHF,TGTGCCAGCAGTCTCACGACAGGGGACTCACCCCTCCACTTT
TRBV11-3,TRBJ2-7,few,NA,CASSLGLFHEQYF,TGTGCCAGCAGCTTGGGACTTTTCCACGAGCAGTACTTC
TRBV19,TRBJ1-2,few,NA,CASSIDGRGGYGYTF,TGTGCCAGTAGTATAGATGGGAGGGGCGGCTATGGCTACACCTTC
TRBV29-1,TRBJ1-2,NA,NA,CSVFDQNSGYTF,TGCAGCGTTTTCGACCAAAACAGTGGCTACACCTTC
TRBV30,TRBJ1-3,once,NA,CARAQGIGNTIYF,TGTGCCCGAGCTCAGGGAATTGGAAACACCATATATTTT
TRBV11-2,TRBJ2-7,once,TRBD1,CASSQGQGAVEQYF,TGTGCCAGCAGTCAGGGGCAGGGGGCAGTCGAGCAGTACTTC
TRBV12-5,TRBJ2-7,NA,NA,CASGLPRGALNEQYF,TGTGCTAGTGGTTTGCCCCGCGGGGCCTTAAACGAGCAGTACTTC
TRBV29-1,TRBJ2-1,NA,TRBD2,CSVVSFSGSSYNEQFF,TGCAGCGTTGTCTCTTTTAGCGGGAGTTCCTACAATGAGCAGTTCTTC
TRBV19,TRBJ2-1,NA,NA,CASSMTRDSGEFF,TGTGCCAGTAGTATGACCAGGGATTCTGGTGAGTTCTTC